The T cell receptor beta chain under discussion was sequenced for a study of OX40 agonist ivuxolimab in advanced cancers. About the study: Patients' therapy was ivuxolimab, an antibody that acts as an agonist of OX40 (CD134). Patients were infused with ivuxolimab every 2 weeks at 0.01 to 10 mg/kg. General study findings and limits: By week 6 at 0.1 to 3.0 mg/kg, blood CD4+ and CD8+ T cells had expanded clonally.

Only in-frame clones appear in the TCRdb table, and some are missing; sequencing was by immunoSEQ multiplex PCR. The sample lists some 57,000 clones, approximately 81% occurring once. Germline V gene lookup returns CDR1 SGHTS and CDR2 YDEGEE. The CDR3 covers 15 residues. V shed 10 bases, J shed 3 bases, and the junction held 14 bases outside the gene matches. Patients who had autoimmune disease history or got systemic immunosuppression were left out. Regarding this clone: The antigen remains unidentified.

The TCR sequence derives from an adult with an advanced solid tumor such as melanoma, head and neck, liver or kidney cancer. The V call is TRBV5-8, the J call TRBJ2-5; the match to TRBD1 covers 8 bases. This material consisted of CD4+ or CD8+ T cells sorted from blood, taken in a trial of the OX40 agonist ivuxolimab. The CDR3 sequence is CAPRGRGLEEETQYF. CDR3 coding DNA: TGTGCCCCCCGGGGCAGGGGGCTAGAGGAAGAGACCCAGTACTTC.